This note documents a single TCR beta chain sequence. Antigen: not known. Sequenced by immunoSEQ multiplex PCR; TCRdb stores in-frame clones only, minus some. The sample carries some 450,000 clones, about 90% recorded once. The V end was cut by 0 bases, the J end by 5 bases, with 10 bases between. This CDR3 is 15 amino acids long. Per the germline V gene, CDR1 is LNHNV and CDR2 is YYDKDF (reference sequence). The sample belongs to a study of Ad26.COV2.S vaccination and SARS-CoV-2 variants. At the level of the study: Each vaccinee took Ad26.COV2.S intramuscularly, once or twice 56 days apart. Study-wide points: Marked by substantial breadth, spike-specific CD8+ and CD4+ T cell responses were reportedly seen after vaccination. Similar non-spike TCR breadth was observed in recipients of vaccine and of placebo.

Described treatment: 19 received Ad26.COV2.S at low or high dose, single or two shots; about 5 received placebo; per-sample allocation not given. Each sample was drawn 63 days after the first injection (of vaccine or placebo). Sequencing was performed on peripheral blood, taken in a trial of Ad26.COV2.S vaccine versus placebo. The receptor comes from a person between 18 and 60 years old who received the Ad26.COV2.S COVID-19 vaccine or a placebo. The V and J genes are TRBV15 and TRBJ1-4; D is possibly TRBD1 (5 bases). The CDR3: CATSREGTDNEKLFF. The CDR3 nucleotides are TGTGCCACCAGCAGAGAAGGGACGGACAATGAAAAACTGTTTTTT.